Detailed here is one T cell receptor beta chain. There are a few counts of this clonotype. Its recognized antigen is unknown. No base quality information exists; no much larger clone differs at one position. This specimen comes from a study of blood T cells in healthy people across ages (dated by TCRdb to 2014 to 2015). Broadly, across the study: In model experiments, template switching captured about one uniquely barcoded TCR beta cDNA molecule for every two T cells. Age-related changes in TCR beta repertoire diversity were measured in the study by deep sequencing normalized with unique cDNA molecular identifiers. The donors were split into four age groups: young (average around 17 years), middle-aged (roughly 39), aged (62) and long-lived (roughly 77). To avoid experimental bias, donors of different ages were spread randomly across the sequencing lanes. The study analyzed two additional independent replicas of 1 million unique cDNA reads from the same blood draw for two donors, one aged 18 to 30 and one aged 80 or older. What the study reported, not specific to this receptor: Observed TCR beta diversity correlated strongly with the percentage of naive T cells measured by flow cytometry. Because the CMV infection status of the donors was unknown, age-related changes in expanded clonotypes may potentially have been confounded. Since profiling was done on bulk unsorted PBMCs, naive and antigen-experienced compartments could not be conclusively compared. Compared with the aged group, the long-lived group had more naive CD4+ T cells, fewer expanded clones and increased TCR diversity, a pattern suggesting age selection. Observed TCR beta diversity per million T cells fell roughly linearly with age, and a significant reduction was already apparent by age around 40. Total diversity estimates from one million sequenced T cells were considered lower bounds and underestimates.

Library construction relied on 5' RACE. The listed sequencing device is Illumina HiSeq 2500. A second PCR of roughly 6 to 12 cycles was run with a J-beta primer mix and a sample-barcoded 5' primer. A template-switch 5' adaptor carrying 12 random nucleotides introduced a unique molecular identifier onto each TCR beta cDNA molecule. Each sample yielded at least 3 million CDR3-containing paired-end reads. First-strand cDNA synthesis was performed from all RNA using the Mint cDNA synthesis kit, with priming by a TRBC-specific oligonucleotide. Following uracil-DNA glycosylase treatment, all cDNA underwent a first 18-cycle PCR with the universal primers M1SS and BC2_uni_R. Per the original workflow: Normalization of each sample was performed by random selection of 1 million high-quality reads, each carrying a distinct molecular identifier. Instead of being binned into consensus sequences, reads that shared molecular identifiers were thrown out. CDR3 identification, clonotype clustering and error correction used MiTCR with a Q25 quality threshold and the strictest error-elimination algorithm. A nonparametric unseen species model with Euler transformation was used to estimate lower-bound total TCR beta diversity. The public reads were run again by TCRdb, first through fastp at Q25 and then through MiXCR, and only productive beta chains were kept. Identical CDR3 proteins give one entry, which carries the most common genes and DNA. It is TCRdb's table, rather than the study itself, that gives the V and J calls and clone size. The sample table holds 1.5 million to 2 million distinct CDR3 sequences, of which roughly 32% were seen once. The top ten hold about 10% of the sample.

The donors were 40 or so Caucasian individuals from Russia, aged roughly 6 to 100 years, who were systemically healthy. About 10 milliliters of peripheral blood were collected from each donor into EDTA-treated Vacutainer tubes. Ficoll-Paque density-gradient centrifugation was used to isolate PBMCs, with at least 6.5 million per sample. Total RNA was extracted from PBMCs with Trizol reagent, with at least 5.5 micrograms obtained per sample. Naive CD45RAhigh/CD27high T cell percentages were measured by flow cytometry on a PBMC aliquot from every donor. As encoded in the germline V gene, CDR1 is SQVTM while CDR2 is ANQGSEA. The V end gives up 4 bases and the J end 3 bases, leaving 5 bases in the junction not matched to a gene. The CDR3 covers 14 residues, taking in both the cysteine and the phenylalanine. The entry retains the CDR3 DNA only, 42 bases that are in frame from base 1.

Recombination joined TRBV29-1 with TRBJ2-2; 7 bases in between match TRBD2. This TCR was sampled from a woman in her 30s in good health. Sequencing was performed on blood. The CDR3: CSVGEGGYTGELFF. The sequenced DNA is TGCAGCGTTGGGGAGGGAGGATACACCGGGGAGCTGTTTTTT.